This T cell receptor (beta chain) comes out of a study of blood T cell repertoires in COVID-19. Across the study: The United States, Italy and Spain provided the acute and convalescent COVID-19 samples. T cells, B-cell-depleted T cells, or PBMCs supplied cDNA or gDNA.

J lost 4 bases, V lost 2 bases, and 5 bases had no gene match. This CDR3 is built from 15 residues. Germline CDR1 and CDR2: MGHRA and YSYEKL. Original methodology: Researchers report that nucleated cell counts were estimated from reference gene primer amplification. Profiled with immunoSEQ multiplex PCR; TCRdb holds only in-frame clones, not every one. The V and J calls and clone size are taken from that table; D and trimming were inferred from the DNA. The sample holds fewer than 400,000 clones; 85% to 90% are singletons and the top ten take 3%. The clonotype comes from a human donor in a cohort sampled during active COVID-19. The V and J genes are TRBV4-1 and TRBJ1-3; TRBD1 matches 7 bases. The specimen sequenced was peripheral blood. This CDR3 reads CASSQSQGVGNTIYF. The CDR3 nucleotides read TGCGCCAGCAGCCAATCCCAGGGGGTCGGAAACACCATATATTTT.